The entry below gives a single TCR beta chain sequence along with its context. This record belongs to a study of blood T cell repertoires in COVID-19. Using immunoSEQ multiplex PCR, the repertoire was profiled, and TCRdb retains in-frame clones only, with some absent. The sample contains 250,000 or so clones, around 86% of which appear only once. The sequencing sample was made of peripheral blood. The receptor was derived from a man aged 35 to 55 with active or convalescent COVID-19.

CDR3 in amino acids: CASSFQGARYTQYF. The CDR3 nucleotides read TGTGCCAGCAGTTTCCAGGGGGCTCGCTATACGCAGTATTTT. The chain uses TRBV27 and TRBJ2-3; 8 nucleotides agree with TRBD1. Per germline, CDR1 MNHEY and CDR2 SMNVEV (reference sequence). The length of the CDR3 is 14 residues. Losses at the gene ends were 3 bases for V and 7 bases for J; bases not matched to a gene: 6.